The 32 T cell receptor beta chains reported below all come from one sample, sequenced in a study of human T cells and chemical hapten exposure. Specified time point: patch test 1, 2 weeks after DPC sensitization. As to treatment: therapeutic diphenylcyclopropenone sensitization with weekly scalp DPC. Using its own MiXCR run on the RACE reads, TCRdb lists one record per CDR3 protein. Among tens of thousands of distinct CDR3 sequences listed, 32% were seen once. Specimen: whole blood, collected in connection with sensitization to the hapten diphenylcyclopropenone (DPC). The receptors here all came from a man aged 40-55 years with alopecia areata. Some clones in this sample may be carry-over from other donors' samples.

The CDR3 DNA reads TGTGCCAGCAGTGAAGCTCTAGGAGCTTTCTTT. Amino acids: CASSEALGAFF. V gene TRBV6-1 combines with J gene TRBJ1-1; the D is unclear. The CDR3 consists of 11 residues. From germline, CDR1 is MNHNS and CDR2 SASEGT. Trimming shortened V by 0 bases and J by 10 bases, and 6 bases separated the two germline ends.

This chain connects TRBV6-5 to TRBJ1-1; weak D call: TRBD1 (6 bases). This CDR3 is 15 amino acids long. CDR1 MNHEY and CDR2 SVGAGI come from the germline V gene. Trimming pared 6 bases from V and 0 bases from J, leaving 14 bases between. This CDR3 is CASRRTTGLNTEAFF. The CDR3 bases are TGTGCCAGCAGGCGAACGACAGGTTTGAACACTGAAGCTTTCTTT.

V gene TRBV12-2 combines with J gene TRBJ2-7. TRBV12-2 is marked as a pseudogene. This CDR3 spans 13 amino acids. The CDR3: CASRLDISYEQYF. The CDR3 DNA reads TGTGCAAGTCGCTTAGACATCTCCTACGAGCAGTACTTC.

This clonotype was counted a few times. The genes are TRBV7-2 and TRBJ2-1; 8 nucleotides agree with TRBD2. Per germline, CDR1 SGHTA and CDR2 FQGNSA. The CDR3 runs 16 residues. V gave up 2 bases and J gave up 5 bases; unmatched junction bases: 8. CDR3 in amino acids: CASSLRSVAGNNEQFF. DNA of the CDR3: TGTGCCAGCAGCTTAAGGTCGGTAGCGGGAAACAATGAGCAGTTCTTC.

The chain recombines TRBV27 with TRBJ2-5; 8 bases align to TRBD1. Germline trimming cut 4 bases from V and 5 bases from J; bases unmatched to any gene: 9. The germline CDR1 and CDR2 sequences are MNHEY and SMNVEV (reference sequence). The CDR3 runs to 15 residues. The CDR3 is CASSWEQGGLETQYF. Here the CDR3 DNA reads TGTGCCAGCAGTTGGGAACAGGGGGGTTTGGAGACCCAGTACTTC.

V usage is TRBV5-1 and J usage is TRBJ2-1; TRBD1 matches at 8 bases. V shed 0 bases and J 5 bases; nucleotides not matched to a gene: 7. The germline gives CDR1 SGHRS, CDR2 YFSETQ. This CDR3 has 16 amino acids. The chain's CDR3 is CASSLDGNRGNNEQFF. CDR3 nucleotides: TGCGCCAGCAGCTTGGACGGGAACAGGGGGAACAATGAGCAGTTCTTC.

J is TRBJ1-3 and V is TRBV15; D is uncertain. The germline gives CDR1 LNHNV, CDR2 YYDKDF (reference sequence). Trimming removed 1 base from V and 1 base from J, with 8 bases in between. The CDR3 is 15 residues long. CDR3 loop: CATSRGERSGNTIYF. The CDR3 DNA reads TGTGCCACCAGCAGAGGGGAGCGGTCTGGAAACACCATATATTTT.

CDR3 protein: CASTRNRLAASNTEAFF. CDR3 in DNA: TGTGCCAGCACCCGAAACCGGCTCGCGGCGTCGAACACTGAAGCTTTCTTT. The J gene is TRBJ1-1, the V gene TRBV6-1; no clear D. Trimming stripped 7 bases from V and 1 base from J, with 22 bases between. Germline V lookup: CDR1 MNHNS, CDR2 SASEGT. The CDR3 sequence is 17 residues long.

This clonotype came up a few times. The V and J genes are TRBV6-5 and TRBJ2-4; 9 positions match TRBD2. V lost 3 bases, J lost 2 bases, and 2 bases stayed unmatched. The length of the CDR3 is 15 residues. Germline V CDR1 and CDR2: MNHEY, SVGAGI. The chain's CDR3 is CASSYLAGTKNIQYF. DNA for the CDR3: TGTGCCAGCAGTTATCTAGCGGGAACCAAAAACATTCAGTACTTC.

CDR3 protein: CASSPGTGANTEAFF. CDR3 DNA: TGCGCCAGCAGCCCGGGGACAGGGGCGAACACTGAAGCTTTCTTT. The chain links TRBV4-3 to TRBJ1-1; 10 bases agree with TRBD1. There are 15 residues in the CDR3. Germline V gene data show CDR1 as LGHNA and CDR2 as YSLEER. The J segment lost 1 base and the V segment lost 4 bases, leaving 3 bases of the junction unmatched.

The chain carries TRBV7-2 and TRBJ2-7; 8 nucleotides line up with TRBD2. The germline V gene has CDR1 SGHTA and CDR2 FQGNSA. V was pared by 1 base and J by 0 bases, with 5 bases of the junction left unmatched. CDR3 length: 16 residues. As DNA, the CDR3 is TGTGCCAGCAGCTTAGGGGCCCTAGCGGGCTCCTACGAGCAGTACTTC. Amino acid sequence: CASSLGALAGSYEQYF.

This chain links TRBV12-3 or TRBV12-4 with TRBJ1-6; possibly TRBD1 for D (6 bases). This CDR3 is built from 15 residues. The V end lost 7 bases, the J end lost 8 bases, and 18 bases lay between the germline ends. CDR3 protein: CASTTVTGYYSPLHF. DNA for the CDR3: TGTGCCAGCACAACTGTGACAGGTTACTATTCACCCCTCCACTTT.

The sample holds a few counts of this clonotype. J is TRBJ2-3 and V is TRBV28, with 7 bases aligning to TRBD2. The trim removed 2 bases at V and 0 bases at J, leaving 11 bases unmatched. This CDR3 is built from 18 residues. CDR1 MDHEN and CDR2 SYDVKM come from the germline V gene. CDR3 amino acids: CASSLGLVTGRSTDTQYF. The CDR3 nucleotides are TGTGCCAGCAGTTTAGGACTAGTTACGGGTCGTAGCACAGATACGCAGTATTTT.

CDR3 sequence reads: CASGRTRADTQYF. CDR3 nucleotide sequence: TGTGCCAGCGGAAGAACGAGGGCAGATACGCAGTATTTT. The chain carries TRBV27 and TRBJ2-3, with D perhaps TRBD2 (5 bases). In germline, CDR1 is MNHEY, CDR2 SMNVEV (reference sequence). Trimming removed 8 bases from V and 4 bases from J, with 13 bases in between. The CDR3 loop spans 13 amino acids.

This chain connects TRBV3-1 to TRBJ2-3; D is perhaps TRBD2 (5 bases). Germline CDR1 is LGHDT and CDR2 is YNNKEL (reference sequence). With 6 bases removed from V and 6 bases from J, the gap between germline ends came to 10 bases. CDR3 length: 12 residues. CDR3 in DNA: TGTGCCAGCAGTGGGGAGAGGGATACGCAGTATTTT. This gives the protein CASSGERDTQYF.

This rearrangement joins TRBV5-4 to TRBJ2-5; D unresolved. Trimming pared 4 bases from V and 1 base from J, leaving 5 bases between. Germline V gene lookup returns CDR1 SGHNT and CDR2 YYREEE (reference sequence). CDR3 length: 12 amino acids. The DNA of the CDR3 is TGTGCCAGCAGCGTGCCCCAAGAGACCCAGTACTTC. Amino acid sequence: CASSVPQETQYF.

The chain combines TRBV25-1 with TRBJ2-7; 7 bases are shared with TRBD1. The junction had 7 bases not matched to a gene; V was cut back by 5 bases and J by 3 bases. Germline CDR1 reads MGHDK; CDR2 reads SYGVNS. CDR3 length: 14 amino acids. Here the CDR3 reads CASSPTGSRYEQYF. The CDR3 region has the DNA TGTGCCAGCAGTCCGACAGGGAGCCGCTACGAGCAGTACTTC.

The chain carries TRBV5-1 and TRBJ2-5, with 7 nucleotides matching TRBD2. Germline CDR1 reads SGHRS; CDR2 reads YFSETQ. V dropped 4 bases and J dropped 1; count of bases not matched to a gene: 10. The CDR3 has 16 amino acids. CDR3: CASSTGPGTTQETQYF. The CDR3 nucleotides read TGCGCCAGCAGCACCGGACCTGGGACTACCCAAGAGACCCAGTACTTC. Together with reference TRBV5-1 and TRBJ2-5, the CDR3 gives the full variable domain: KAGVTQTPRYLIKTRGQQVTLSCSPISGHRSVSWYQQTPGQGLQFLFEYFSETQRNKGNFPGRFSGRQFSNSRSEMNVSTLELGDSALYLCASSTGPGTTQETQYFGPGTRLLVL.

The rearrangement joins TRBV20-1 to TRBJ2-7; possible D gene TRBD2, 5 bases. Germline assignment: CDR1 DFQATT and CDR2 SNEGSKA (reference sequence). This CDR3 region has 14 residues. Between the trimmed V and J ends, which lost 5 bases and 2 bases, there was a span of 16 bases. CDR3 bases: TGCAGTGCTGCCCCTCGGGGTGGCACCTACGAGCAGTACTTC. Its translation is CSAAPRGGTYEQYF.

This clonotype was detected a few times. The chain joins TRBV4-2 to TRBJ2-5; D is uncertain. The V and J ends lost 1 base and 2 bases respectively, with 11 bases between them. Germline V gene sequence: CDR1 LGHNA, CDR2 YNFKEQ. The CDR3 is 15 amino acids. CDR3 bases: TGTGCCAGCAGCCAAGGATTGGACCGTCAAGAGACCCAGTACTTC. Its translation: CASSQGLDRQETQYF.

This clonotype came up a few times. The CDR3 DNA reads as TGTGCCAGCCTTGGGGGTGGAAAACTGTTTTTT. Its translation: CASLGGGKLFF. The gene calls are TRBV3-1 and TRBJ1-4, with D maybe TRBD1 (5 bases). Germline CDR1 is LGHDT and CDR2 is YNNKEL (reference sequence). The CDR3 totals 11 residues. Between the trimmed V and J ends, which lost 8 bases and 10 bases, there was a span of 11 bases. The entire variable domain, with the rest obtained from reference TRBV3-1 and TRBJ1-4, is as follows: DTAVSQTPKYLVTQMGNDKSIKCEQNLGHDTMYWYKQDSKKFLKIMFSYNNKELIINETVPNRFSPKSPDKAHLNLHINSLELGDSAVYFCASLGGGKLFFGSGTQLSVL.

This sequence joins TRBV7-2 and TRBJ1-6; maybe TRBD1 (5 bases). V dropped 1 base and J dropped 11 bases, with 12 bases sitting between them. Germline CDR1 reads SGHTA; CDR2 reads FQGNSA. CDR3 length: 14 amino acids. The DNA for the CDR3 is TGTGCCAGCAGCTTAGGGACATTCCTGGCACCCCTCCACTTT. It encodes CASSLGTFLAPLHF.

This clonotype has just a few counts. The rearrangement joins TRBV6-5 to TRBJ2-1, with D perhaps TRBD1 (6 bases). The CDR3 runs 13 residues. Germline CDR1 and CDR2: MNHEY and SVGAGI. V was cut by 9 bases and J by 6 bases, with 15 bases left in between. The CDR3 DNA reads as TGTGCCAGAGCCTGGGGGCAGGGCAATGAGCAGTTCTTC. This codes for CARAWGQGNEQFF.

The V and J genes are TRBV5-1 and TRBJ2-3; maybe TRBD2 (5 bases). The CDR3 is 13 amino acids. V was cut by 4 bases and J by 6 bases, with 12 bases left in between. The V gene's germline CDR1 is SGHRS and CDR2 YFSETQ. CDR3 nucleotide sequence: TGCGCCAGCAGCCGGGAATGGGCCGATACGCAGTATTTT. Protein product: CASSREWADTQYF.

In DNA form, the CDR3 reads TGTGCCAGCAGCTTAAGCCGCGGGAACAATGAGCAGTTCTTC. It translates to CASSLSRGNNEQFF. The chain joins TRBV7-2 to TRBJ2-1, with a weak D call TRBD2 (6 bases). The CDR3 covers 14 residues. Germline V gene sequence: CDR1 SGHTA, CDR2 FQGNSA. Trimming left V 2 bases short and J 5 bases short, with 10 bases between.

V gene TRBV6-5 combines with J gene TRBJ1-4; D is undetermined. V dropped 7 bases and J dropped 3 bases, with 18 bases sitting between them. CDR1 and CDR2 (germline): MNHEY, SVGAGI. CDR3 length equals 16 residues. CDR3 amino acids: CASTRRRGWANEKLFF. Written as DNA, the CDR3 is TGTGCCAGCACCCGCCGGCGCGGGTGGGCTAATGAAAAACTGTTTTTT.

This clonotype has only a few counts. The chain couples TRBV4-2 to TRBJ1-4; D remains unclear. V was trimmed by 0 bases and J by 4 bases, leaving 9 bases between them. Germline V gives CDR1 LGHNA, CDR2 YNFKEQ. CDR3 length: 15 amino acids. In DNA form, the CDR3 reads TGTGCCAGCAGCCAAGATTCCGGCGTTAATGAAAAACTGTTTTTT. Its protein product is CASSQDSGVNEKLFF.

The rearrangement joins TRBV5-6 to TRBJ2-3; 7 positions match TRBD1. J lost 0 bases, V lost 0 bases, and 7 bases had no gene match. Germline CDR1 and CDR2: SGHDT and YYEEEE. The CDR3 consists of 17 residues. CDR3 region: CASSLVVTGLSTDTQYF. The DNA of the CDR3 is TGTGCCAGCAGCTTGGTGGTGACAGGGTTGAGCACAGATACGCAGTATTTT.

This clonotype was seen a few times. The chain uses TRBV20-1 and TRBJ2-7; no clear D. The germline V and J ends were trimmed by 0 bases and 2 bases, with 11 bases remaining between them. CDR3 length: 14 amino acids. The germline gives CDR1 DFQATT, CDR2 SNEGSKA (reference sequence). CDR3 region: CSARDESRAYEQYF. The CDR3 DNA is TGCAGTGCTAGAGATGAGAGCAGAGCCTACGAGCAGTACTTC.

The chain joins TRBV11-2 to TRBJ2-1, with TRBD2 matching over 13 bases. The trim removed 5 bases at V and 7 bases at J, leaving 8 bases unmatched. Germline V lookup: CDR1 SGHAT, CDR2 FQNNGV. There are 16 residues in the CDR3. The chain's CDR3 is CASSPRTSGRLNEQFF. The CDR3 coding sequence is TGTGCCAGCAGCCCAAGGACTAGCGGGAGATTGAATGAGCAGTTCTTC.

Here the CDR3 reads CASSPLDRRFNQPQHF. The CDR3 DNA reads as TGTGCCAGCTCACCATTGGACAGGCGCTTCAATCAGCCCCAGCATTTT. The V call is TRBV18, the J call TRBJ1-5; TRBD1 aligns across 7 bases. The CDR3 contains 16 residues. Germline CDR1 reads KGHSH; CDR2 reads LQKENI. V lost 2 bases to trimming and J lost 3 bases; unmatched junction nucleotides: 7.

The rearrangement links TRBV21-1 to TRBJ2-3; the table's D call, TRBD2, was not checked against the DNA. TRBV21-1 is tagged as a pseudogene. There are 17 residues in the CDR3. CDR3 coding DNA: TGTGCCAGCAGCAAGACCTGGACTAGCGGGAGAATAGATACGCAGTATTTT. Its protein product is CASSKTWTSGRIDTQYF.